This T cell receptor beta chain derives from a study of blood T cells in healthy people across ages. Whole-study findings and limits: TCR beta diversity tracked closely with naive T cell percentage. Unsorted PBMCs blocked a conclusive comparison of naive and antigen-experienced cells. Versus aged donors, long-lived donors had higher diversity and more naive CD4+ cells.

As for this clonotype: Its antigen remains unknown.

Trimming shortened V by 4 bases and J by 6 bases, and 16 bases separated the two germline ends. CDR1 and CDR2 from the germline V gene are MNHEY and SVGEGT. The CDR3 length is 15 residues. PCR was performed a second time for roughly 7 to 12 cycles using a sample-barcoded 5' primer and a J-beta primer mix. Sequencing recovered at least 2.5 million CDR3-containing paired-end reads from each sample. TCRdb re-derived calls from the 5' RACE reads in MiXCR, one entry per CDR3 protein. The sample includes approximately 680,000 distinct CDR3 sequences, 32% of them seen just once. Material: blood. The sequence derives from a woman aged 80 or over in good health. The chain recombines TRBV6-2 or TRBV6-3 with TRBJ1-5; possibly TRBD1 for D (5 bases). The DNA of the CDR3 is TGTGCCAGCAGTTCCCCAGGGATTCGGGGTCAGCCCCAGCATTTT. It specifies CASSSPGIRGQPQHF.